This T cell receptor delta chain was recovered during a study of gamma-delta T cells after stem cell transplantation. TCRdb reapplied CATT to the RT-PCR reads. The sample has about 2,200 delta-chain clones, over 2.5% seen once. This CDR3 spans 19 amino acids. Germline assignment: CDR1 GEAIGNYY and CDR2 EKD. By proportion, this clone is medium-sized. One junction end does not reproduce the germline sequence, and a read error may be involved. Other nucleotide sequences in the sample specify the same CDR3. The clonotype originates from a human donor. It is not recorded whose cells these are; they may come from a transplant donor. Sequences were obtained from gamma-delta T cells. The chain combines TRDV2 with TRDJ3; 8 bases fit TRDD3. The CDR3 region is CACDTAGGSRSWDARQMFF. CDR3 coding DNA: TGTGCCTGTGACACCGCTGGGGGAAGCCGCTCCTGGGACGCCCGACAGATGTTTTTC.